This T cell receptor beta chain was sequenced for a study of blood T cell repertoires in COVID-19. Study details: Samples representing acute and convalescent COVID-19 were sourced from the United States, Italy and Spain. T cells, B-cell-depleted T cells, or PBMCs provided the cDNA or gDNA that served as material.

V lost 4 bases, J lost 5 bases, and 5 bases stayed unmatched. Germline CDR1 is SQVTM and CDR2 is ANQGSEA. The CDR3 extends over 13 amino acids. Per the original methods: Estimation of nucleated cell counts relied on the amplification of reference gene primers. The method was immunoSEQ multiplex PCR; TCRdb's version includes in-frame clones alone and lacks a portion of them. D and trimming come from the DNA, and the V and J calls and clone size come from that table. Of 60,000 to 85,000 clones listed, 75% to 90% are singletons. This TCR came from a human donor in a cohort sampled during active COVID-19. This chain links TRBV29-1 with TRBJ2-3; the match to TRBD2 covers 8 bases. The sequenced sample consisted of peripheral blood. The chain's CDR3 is CSVVRGGEDTQYF. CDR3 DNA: TGCAGCGTTGTTCGGGGGGGCGAAGATACGCAGTATTTT.